These 21 T cell receptor beta chains were sequenced from one sample in a study of blood T cell repertoires in COVID-19. The method was immunoSEQ multiplex PCR; TCRdb's version includes in-frame clones alone and lacks a portion of them. The data show some 300,000 clones, over 75% seen once. The specimen sequenced was PBMCs or T cells enriched from blood (not recorded which). The receptors shown here come from a woman aged 25 to 39 who had recovered from COVID-19.

This chain uses TRBV15 with TRBJ1-1; D call uncertain. V lost 0 bases, J lost 2 bases, and 7 bases lay in between. The CDR3 has 14 residues. The germline V gene has CDR1 LNHNV and CDR2 YYDKDF (reference sequence). CDR3 nucleotide sequence: TGTGCCACCAGCAGAGATTTCGGTAACACTGAAGCTTTCTTT. It yields the protein CATSRDFGNTEAFF.

The rearrangement links TRBV24-1 to TRBJ2-5; 13 nucleotides line up with TRBD2. Trimming removed 5 bases from V and 5 bases from J; junction bases left unmatched: 4. Germline V gene lookup returns CDR1 KGHDR and CDR2 SFDVKD. This CDR3 has 15 residues. CDR3 sequence reads: CATSVRLAGGETQYF. In nucleotides, the CDR3 is TGTGCCACCAGTGTTCGACTAGCGGGAGGCGAGACCCAGTACTTC.

The chain combines TRBV7-9 with TRBJ2-3, with D uncertain. Germline values: CDR1 SEHNR, CDR2 FQNEAQ (reference sequence). The CDR3 is made up of 14 amino acids. Trimming stripped 4 bases from V and 2 bases from J, with 10 bases between. This CDR3 reads CASSSSRPTDTQYF. The CDR3 nucleotides are TGTGCCAGCAGCTCGTCGCGGCCCACAGATACGCAGTATTTT.

V gene TRBV25-1 combines with J gene TRBJ2-5; D perhaps matches TRBD2 (6 bases). The germline CDR1 and CDR2 sequences are MGHDK and SYGVNS. This CDR3 is 13 amino acids long. Trimming left V 8 bases short and J 0 bases short, with 10 bases between. The CDR3 nucleotides are TGTGCCAGCGCGGCGGGGAACCAAGAGACCCAGTACTTC. Translated, it gives CASAAGNQETQYF.

CDR3 coding DNA: TGTGCCAGCACCCTTACTCAGGACTACGAGCAGTACTTC. Protein product: CASTLTQDYEQYF. This chain uses TRBV28 with TRBJ2-7; D unresolved. Germline assignment: CDR1 MDHEN and CDR2 SYDVKM. V was shortened by 7 bases and J by 3 bases, with 13 bases between the two germline ends. The CDR3 runs to 13 residues.

The J gene is TRBJ1-6, the V gene TRBV18; D gene uncertain. The V end lost 5 bases, the J end lost 9 bases, and 17 bases lay between the germline ends. Germline loops: CDR1 KGHSH, CDR2 LQKENI. The CDR3 contains 15 residues. The CDR3 loop is CASSTEGLGGSPLHF. CDR3 nucleotide sequence: TGTGCCAGCTCAACGGAGGGCTTGGGTGGTTCACCCCTCCACTTT.

The chain links TRBV28 to TRBJ2-5, with TRBD1 matching over 7 bases. Germline lookup yields CDR1 MDHEN and CDR2 SYDVKM. The CDR3 consists of 16 residues. Losses at the gene ends were 7 bases for V and 5 bases for J; bases not matched to a gene: 16. The CDR3 nucleotides are TGTGCCAGCATGGCAGGGGGTCGCACCCCTTGGGAGACCCAGTACTTC. It encodes CASMAGGRTPWETQYF.

Written as DNA, the CDR3 is TGCGCCAGCAGCCAAGAGGGTAGCGGGGATTCACCCCTCCACTTT. This encodes CASSQEGSGDSPLHF. V and J are TRBV4-1 and TRBJ1-6, with D unclear. Germline values: CDR1 MGHRA, CDR2 YSYEKL. This CDR3 comprises 15 residues. V gave up 0 bases and J gave up 8 bases, with 11 bases separating them.

This clone has just a few counts. This rearrangement joins TRBV10-3 to TRBJ1-2; D ambiguous. CDR1 is ENHRY, CDR2 SYGVKD, per germline. The V gene lost 1 base and the J gene lost 4 bases, with 10 bases spanning the gap. CDR3 size: 14 residues. CDR3 bases: TGTGCCATCAGTGAGTTGGCAGATGCCTATGGCTACACCTTC. This codes for CAISELADAYGYTF.

This clone showed up just a few times. This chain links TRBV2 with TRBJ2-3; no reliable D call. V was pared by 3 bases and J by 1 base, with 11 bases between. CDR1 and CDR2 (germline): SNHLY, FYNNEI. This CDR3 region has 15 residues. In DNA, the CDR3 is TGTGCCAGCAGTGAGACTCTTTTGCGCACAGATACGCAGTATTTT. This translates into CASSETLLRTDTQYF.

J is TRBJ1-6 and V is TRBV28, with 12 bases fitting TRBD1. CDR1 and CDR2 from the germline V gene are MDHEN and SYDVKM. The junction had 10 bases not matched to a gene; V was cut back by 6 bases and J by 10 bases. The CDR3 length is 16 residues. Here the CDR3 DNA reads TGTGCCAGCAGCCTATTCGGGACAGGGGGCGCGTCACCCCTCCACTTT. Translation: CASSLFGTGGASPLHF.

The chain joins TRBV6-5 to TRBJ1-2; 7 bases align to TRBD1. The CDR3 spans 16 residues. Unmatched junction bases numbered 14, after V lost 2 bases and J lost 8 bases. CDR1 is MNHEY and CDR2 is SVGAGI in the germline V gene. This chain's CDR3 is CASSYDGFDREFGYTF. CDR3 sequence (DNA): TGTGCCAGCAGTTACGATGGGTTCGACAGGGAGTTCGGCTACACCTTC.

V usage is TRBV9 and J usage is TRBJ1-2; TRBD1 matches 8 bases. J lost 6 bases, V lost 6 bases, and 13 bases had no gene match. Germline V gene data show CDR1 as SGDLS and CDR2 as YYNGEE. CDR3 size: 15 residues. CDR3 DNA: TGTGCCAGCAATCAGGGGGCTCTTCGAAGAGATGGCTACACCTTC. It translates to CASNQGALRRDGYTF.

The chain is built from TRBV5-1 and TRBJ1-1; 8 bases are shared with TRBD1. The CDR3 contains 14 residues. The trim removed 4 bases at V and 4 bases at J, leaving 6 bases unmatched. Germline CDR1 reads SGHRS; CDR2 reads YFSETQ. The CDR3 protein is CASSDGQGITEAFF. DNA of the CDR3: TGCGCCAGCAGCGATGGACAGGGAATCACTGAAGCTTTCTTT.

The chain has TRBV5-4 and TRBJ2-5, with 9 bases lining up with TRBD1. The CDR3 totals 14 residues. Germline V gene data show CDR1 as SGHNT and CDR2 as YYREEE (reference sequence). The V gene end was trimmed by 4 bases and the J gene end by 5 bases; junction bases not matched to a gene: 6. CDR3 sequence reads: CASSLQGAFETQYF. As DNA, the CDR3 is TGTGCCAGCAGCCTACAGGGGGCATTTGAGACCCAGTACTTC.

V and J are TRBV27 and TRBJ2-5; 8 nucleotides agree with TRBD1. V lost 5 bases and J lost 1; bases outside the gene matches: 15. CDR3 size: 18 residues. Germline CDR1 and CDR2: MNHEY and SMNVEV (reference sequence). As DNA, the CDR3 is TGTGCCAGCAGTCCGCTTGTAGTTTGGACAGGGCCCCAAGAGACCCAGTACTTC. Encoded protein: CASSPLVVWTGPQETQYF.

The rearrangement joins TRBV30 to TRBJ1-6, with D possibly matching TRBD1 (5 bases). The CDR3 loop spans 12 amino acids. Germline assignment: CDR1 GTSNPN and CDR2 SVGIG (reference sequence). The germline V and J ends were trimmed by 5 bases and 14 bases, with 16 bases remaining between them. CDR3 region: CAWGKGLGTLHF. The CDR3 coding sequence is TGTGCCTGGGGCAAGGGGCTGGGGACCCTCCACTTT.

CDR3 nucleotides: TGTGCCAGCAGCTCCGGGACAGGGCGGGGAGAGACCCAGTACTTC. Translating gives CASSSGTGRGETQYF. The genes are TRBV11-3 and TRBJ2-5; 9 nucleotides line up with TRBD1. V lost 4 bases, J lost 4 bases, and 7 bases stayed unmatched. Per germline, CDR1 SGHNT and CDR2 YENEEA. The CDR3 has 15 amino acids.

This chain connects TRBV28 to TRBJ1-4; the D gene is possibly TRBD1 (5 bases). In germline, CDR1 is MDHEN, CDR2 SYDVKM. The CDR3 spans 16 residues. V lost 5 bases and J 0 bases, leaving 13 bases between the germline ends. The chain's CDR3 is CASSLDGGATNEKLFF. Written as DNA, the CDR3 is TGTGCCAGCAGTCTGGACGGAGGGGCAACTAATGAAAAACTGTTTTTT.

CDR3 region: CASAGTGELFF. CDR3 DNA: TGCGCCAGCGCGGGTACAGGGGAGCTGTTTTTT. The chain couples TRBV10-2 to TRBJ2-2; D is perhaps TRBD2 (5 bases). The CDR3 sequence is 11 residues long. V was clipped by 8 bases and J by 8 bases, with 9 bases between them. Germline CDR1 WSHSY, CDR2 SAAADI.

The chain links TRBV14 to TRBJ2-1; possible D gene TRBD1, 5 bases. V was cut by 5 bases and J by 6 bases, with 14 bases left in between. Germline CDR1 SGHDN, CDR2 FVKESK. This CDR3 has 14 amino acids. The CDR3 nucleotides are TGTGCCAGCAGCAACTTCAGACAGACCAATGAGCAGTTCTTC. It codes for CASSNFRQTNEQFF.